This T cell receptor beta chain was captured in a study of T cell responses to AZD1222 COVID-19 vaccine. Across the study: Analysis merged second doses at about 4 or about 12 weeks.

Germline V gene sequence: CDR1 SGDLS, CDR2 YYNGEE. J lost 10 bases, V lost 3 bases, and 7 bases had no gene match. The CDR3 runs 14 residues. Study findings and constraints: Most donors were white British and more were female, and clonal diversity was possibly underestimated.

This clone has only a few counts. Its matching antigen is unknown. Generated by immunoSEQ multiplex PCR, the TCRdb table keeps only in-frame clones and is missing some. The sample yields about 130,000 clones, more than 85% seen once. The input for sequencing was peripheral blood, taken on day 0 of AZD1222 vaccination. This TCR was sampled from an adult in good health. The chain combines TRBV9 with TRBJ1-6; TRBD1 agrees at 7 bases. DNA of the CDR3: TGTGCCAGCAGCGGAGAAGGGACAGCCTCACCCCTCCACTTT. Translated: CASSGEGTASPLHF.